This passage covers 12 T cell receptor beta chains from one sample sequenced in a study of T cells in Graves' hyperthyroidism and ophthalmopathy. Amplification targeted TCR beta CDR3 regions from RNA transcripts. HTBI primers were employed in a first-round RT-PCR of the TCR CDR3. TCRdb analysed the multiplex PCR reads with MiXCR anew, one entry per CDR3 protein. In the table there are more than 300,000 distinct CDR3 sequences, 17% of which are singletons. The sample comprised blood. These receptors originate from a woman aged 25 to 45 with Graves' hyperthyroidism that later progressed to Graves' ophthalmopathy.

V gene TRBV24-1 combines with J gene TRBJ2-4; possibly TRBD1 or TRBD2 for D (6 bases each). V dropped 0 bases and J dropped 9 bases, with 8 bases sitting between them. The V gene's germline CDR1 is KGHDR and CDR2 SFDVKD. This CDR3 is built from 13 residues. DNA of the CDR3: TGTGCCACCAGTGATTTGGAGGGGGGCATTCAGTACTTC. It yields the protein CATSDLEGGIQYF.

The chain is built from TRBV4-2 and TRBJ1-5; D gene uncertain. The germline gives CDR1 LGHNA, CDR2 YNFKEQ. The ends were cut back, 3 bases at V and 3 bases at J, with 3 bases in the middle. The CDR3 spans 12 residues. The CDR3 DNA reads as TGTGCCAGCAGCCACTTCAATCAGCCCCAGCATTTT. It codes for CASSHFNQPQHF.

This clonotype was detected ten times or more. This sequence joins TRBV20-1 and TRBJ1-6; weak D call: TRBD1 (6 bases). The ends were cut back, 4 bases at V and 11 bases at J, with 21 bases in the middle. Looked up from germline, CDR1 is DFQATT and CDR2 is SNEGSKA (reference sequence). This CDR3 has 15 residues. The CDR3 is CSANGQFSRGAPLHF. In DNA form, the CDR3 reads TGCAGTGCTAATGGACAGTTTAGTAGGGGGGCACCCCTCCACTTT.

This clonotype was picked up many times. The rearrangement joins TRBV2 to TRBJ2-7, with 7 bases fitting TRBD2. The CDR3 extends over 14 amino acids. With 4 bases clipped from V and 3 bases from J, the junction kept 6 bases outside the gene matches. Looked up from germline, CDR1 is SNHLY and CDR2 is FYNNEI. The chain's CDR3 is CASSGSWGGYEQYF. The CDR3 DNA reads as TGTGCCAGCAGTGGATCTTGGGGGGGCTACGAGCAGTACTTC. The full variable domain, with the rest looked up from reference TRBV2 and TRBJ2-7, is EPEVTQTPSHQVTQMGQEVILRCVPISNHLYFYWYRQILGQKVEFLVSFYNNEISEKSEIFDDQFSVERPDGSNFTLKIRSTKLEDSAMYFCASSGSWGGYEQYFGPGTRLTVT.

The table lists this clonotype with a few counts. The chain joins TRBV30 to TRBJ1-5; D call uncertain. Germline values: CDR1 GTSNPN, CDR2 SVGIG (reference sequence). V was trimmed by 0 bases and J by 2 bases, leaving 11 bases between them. The CDR3 spans 15 residues. The CDR3 DNA is TGTGCCTGGAGTGTTGCGGGTGTGGGCAATCAGCCCCAGCATTTT. Encoded protein: CAWSVAGVGNQPQHF.

This clonotype is classed as medium-sized. V is TRBV28 and J is TRBJ1-1; TRBD1 matches 7 bases. Germline V gene sequence: CDR1 MDHEN, CDR2 SYDVKM. J gave up 1 base and V 6 bases, and 5 bases lay outside the gene matches. The CDR3 extends over 14 amino acids. DNA for the CDR3: TGTGCCAGCAGAATCGGGACAGCGAACACTGAAGCTTTCTTT. Translation: CASRIGTANTEAFF. The variable domain in full, completed from reference TRBV28 and TRBJ1-1, reads DVKVTQSSRYLVKRTGEKVFLECVQDMDHENMFWYRQDPGLGLRLIYFSYDVKMKEKGDIPEGYSVSREKKERFSLILESASTNQTSMYLCASRIGTANTEAFFGQGTRLTVV.

This clonotype was seen repeatedly, ten times or more. This rearrangement joins TRBV5-6 to TRBJ1-2; no clear D gene. Trimming removed 4 bases from V and 1 base from J, with 17 bases in between. The CDR3 runs 16 residues. In germline, CDR1 is SGHDT, CDR2 YYEEEE. The CDR3 nucleotides are TGTGCCAGCAGCAGAAGAAGACACCTACTTAACTATGGCTACACCTTC. Translated: CASSRRRHLLNYGYTF.

The chain recombines TRBV6-1 with TRBJ2-1; 7 bases agree with TRBD1. This CDR3 comprises 14 residues. Germline CDR1 and CDR2: MNHNS and SASEGT. J was trimmed by 1 base and V by 6 bases; bases with no gene match: 3. CDR3 amino acids: CASRRDSSYNEQFF. The DNA of the CDR3 is TGTGCCAGCAGACGGGACAGTTCCTACAATGAGCAGTTCTTC.

This clonotype was counted only a few times. This chain joins TRBV27 and TRBJ2-1, with 10 bases that match TRBD2. Trimming cost V 6 bases and J 2 bases; bases outside gene matches: 7. Germline lookup yields CDR1 MNHEY and CDR2 SMNVEV (reference sequence). This CDR3 spans 16 amino acids. The CDR3 sequence: CASSLIGTSAYNEQFF. The CDR3 nucleotides read TGTGCCAGCAGCCTCATAGGGACTAGCGCCTACAATGAGCAGTTCTTC.

This clonotype was counted at least ten times. The genes are TRBV11-3 and TRBJ2-2; D gene uncertain. The CDR3 has 15 residues. Trimming took 5 bases from V and 0 from J, leaving 10 bases between them. Germline V gene sequence: CDR1 SGHNT, CDR2 YENEEA. CDR3 loop: CASSAEDANTGELFF. CDR3 DNA: TGTGCCAGCAGCGCCGAAGACGCGAACACCGGGGAGCTGTTTTTT.

The V and J genes are TRBV10-3 and TRBJ2-3, with D maybe TRBD1 (6 bases). This CDR3 is built from 13 residues. Looked up from germline, CDR1 is ENHRY and CDR2 is SYGVKD. V lost 5 bases, J lost 1 base, and 7 bases lay in between. The chain's CDR3 is CAISSGGTDTQYF. CDR3 nucleotides: TGTGCCATCAGTTCAGGGGGCACAGATACGCAGTATTTT.

This clonotype was seen more than once but under ten times. The CDR3 spells CASSHAQGSLEGYTF. CDR3 sequence (DNA): TGTGCCAGCAGTCACGCACAGGGGAGTCTCGAGGGCTACACCTTC. V gene TRBV27 combines with J gene TRBJ1-2; 7 bases match TRBD1. Germline loops: CDR1 MNHEY, CDR2 SMNVEV (reference sequence). Trimming took 5 bases from V and 8 from J; bases not matched to a gene: 14. The CDR3 contains 15 residues.